Presented here are 19 T cell receptor beta chains from one specimen sequenced in a study of T-cell reconstitution after alpha-beta-depleted transplantation in children (TCRdb year 2016). The method behind the library was PCR. Data came from an Illumina HiSeq 2500. To normalize quantification of the TCRbeta repertoire, the TCR libraries were built with molecular barcoding that relied on unique molecular identifiers. TCRdb trimmed the raw reads at Q25, called clones with MiXCR and kept productive beta chains. Rows merge per CDR3 protein into single entries with the most common DNA and genes. The sample table lists about 610,000 distinct CDR3 sequences, more than 9% of them with a count of one. Less than 5% of the sample lies in the top ten. The sequenced sample was PBMCs from the stem cell graft donor, obtained from the stem cell graft. The receptors here all came from a human donor who donated a stem cell graft to a child with acute myeloid leukemia.

This clonotype was detected only a few times. The chain joins TRBV20-1 to TRBJ2-2; no clear D. The V gene's germline CDR1 is DFQATT and CDR2 SNEGSKA (reference sequence). The CDR3 totals 17 residues. V lost 0 bases and J lost 5, with 19 bases in between. CDR3 residues: CSARDLTPAARTGELFF. The CDR3 DNA sequence: TGCAGTGCTAGAGATCTAACCCCGGCAGCGAGGACCGGGGAGCTGTTTTTT.

This clonotype was counted between two and nine times. This chain connects TRBV15 to TRBJ2-6; D unresolved. Per germline, CDR1 LNHNV and CDR2 YYDKDF (reference sequence). V was pared by 5 bases and J by 0 bases, with 8 bases between. The CDR3 has 15 residues. CDR3 in DNA: TGTGCCACCAGCGGGGTCTTCTCTGGGGCCAACGTCCTGACTTTC. This sequence encodes CATSGVFSGANVLTF.

This clonotype came up a few times. V and J are TRBV20-1 and TRBJ1-3; TRBD1 matches at 8 bases. Germline values: CDR1 DFQATT, CDR2 SNEGSKA (reference sequence). Losses at the gene ends were 6 bases for V and 0 bases for J; bases not matched to a gene: 7. This CDR3 has 15 amino acids. CDR3 sequence (DNA): TGCAGTGCCGGGGGAGGGACAGGCTCTGGAAACACCATATATTTT. The encoded protein is CSAGGGTGSGNTIYF.

Only a few counts were recorded for this clonotype. The rearrangement links TRBV20-1 to TRBJ2-7; tentative D call: TRBD2 (5 bases). The CDR3 length is 14 residues. V was clipped by 4 bases and J by 3 bases, with 16 bases between them. In germline, CDR1 is DFQATT, CDR2 SNEGSKA (reference sequence). The CDR3 loop is CSAIPRATLYEQYF. The CDR3 DNA sequence: TGCAGTGCTATACCGCGGGCCACCCTCTACGAGCAGTACTTC.

The table lists this clonotype with a few counts. The CDR3: CASSRQGLGSQPQHF. As DNA, the CDR3 is TGTGCCAGCAGCAGACAGGGGTTAGGTAGTCAGCCCCAGCATTTT. The rearrangement joins TRBV28 to TRBJ1-5; 8 bases agree with TRBD1. The CDR3 has 15 amino acids. V shed 6 bases, J shed 6 bases, and the junction held 10 bases outside the gene matches. Germline CDR1 MDHEN, CDR2 SYDVKM.

The rearrangement links TRBV29-1 to TRBJ2-5; 7 bases agree with TRBD1. CDR1 is SQVTM, CDR2 ANQGSEA, per germline. The J segment lost 0 bases and the V segment lost 5 bases, leaving 18 bases of the junction unmatched. The CDR3 length is 18 residues. The CDR3 bases are TGCAGCGTTCGTGGCGTAAGAACAGGGGCGCCGTACCAAGAGACCCAGTACTTC. Protein product: CSVRGVRTGAPYQETQYF.

This clonotype was found a few times. The chain joins TRBV7-2 to TRBJ2-1; D is undetermined. This CDR3 contains 15 residues. Germline assignment: CDR1 SGHTA and CDR2 FQGNSA. Trimming cost V 7 bases and J 8 bases, with 21 bases left between them. DNA for the CDR3: TGTGCCAGCACCCTAAGCCACCGGGTTGGGGATGAGCAGTTCTTC. This sequence encodes CASTLSHRVGDEQFF.

The J gene is TRBJ2-7, the V gene TRBV12-3 or TRBV12-4, with TRBD2 identical over 12 bases. The CDR3 runs to 17 residues. Trimming removed 1 base from V and 0 bases from J; junction bases left unmatched: 4. The DNA of the CDR3 is TGTGCCAGCAGTTTAGGGACTAGCGGGGCGGGCTCCTACGAGCAGTACTTC. It codes for CASSLGTSGAGSYEQYF.

This clonotype was seen ten or more times. The chain carries TRBV6-5 and TRBJ2-1, with TRBD2 matching 11 bases. The V gene's germline CDR1 is MNHEY and CDR2 SVGAGI. This CDR3 spans 14 amino acids. J was trimmed by 4 bases and V by 6 bases; bases with no gene match: 2. The CDR3, as DNA: TGTGCCAGCAGACCTAGCGGGGGGTACAATGAGCAGTTCTTC. This gives the protein CASRPSGGYNEQFF.

This clonotype showed up just a few times. The genes are TRBV3-1 and TRBJ2-1; D gene unclear. Germline-derived CDR1 and CDR2 are LGHDT and YNNKEL (reference sequence). The V end lost 0 bases, the J end lost 5 bases, and 11 bases lay between the germline ends. The CDR3 totals 15 residues. The CDR3 DNA reads TGTGCCAGCAGCCAAGATTGGGCAGGAAACAATGAGCAGTTCTTC. Translation: CASSQDWAGNNEQFF.

This clonotype was picked up a small number of times. Compared with germline, one end of the junction differs, possibly owing to a read error. The J gene is TRBJ2-2, the V gene TRBV20-1; D may be TRBD1 or TRBD2 (5 bases each). The germline V gene encodes CDR1 DFQATT and CDR2 SNEGSKA (reference sequence). CDR3 length: 16 amino acids. The CDR3 DNA follows: TGCTGTGCTCGGGGCGGCTCGCGGCATAACACCGGGGAGCTGTTTTTT. This translates into CCARGGSRHNTGELFF.

This clonotype occurred a few times. The chain combines TRBV2 with TRBJ2-2; 7 bases line up with TRBD2. The V gene's germline CDR1 is SNHLY and CDR2 FYNNEI. The CDR3 has 18 residues. V lost 11 bases to trimming and J lost 4 bases; unmatched junction nucleotides: 22. This CDR3 reads CAFCLSPREGILTGELFF. CDR3 in DNA: TGTGCCTTCTGTTTGAGTCCGAGGGAGGGGATCCTCACCGGGGAGCTGTTTTTT.

V usage is TRBV25-1 and J usage is TRBJ2-3, with 9 bases fitting TRBD2. This CDR3 has 18 residues. Germline V CDR1 and CDR2: MGHDK, SYGVNS. The ends lost 6 bases at V and 4 bases at J; junction bases unmatched: 17. This chain's CDR3 is CASSPGVKGGRASDTQYF. The CDR3 DNA reads as TGTGCCAGCAGCCCTGGGGTTAAAGGCGGGAGGGCCTCAGATACGCAGTATTTT.

This CDR3 reads CASSQRVANEQYF. CDR3 in DNA: TGTGCCAGCAGCCAAAGGGTAGCCAACGAGCAGTACTTC. The chain carries TRBV3-1 and TRBJ2-7, with no clear D. The CDR3 totals 13 residues. Trimming took off 2 bases at V and 5 bases at J, with 10 bases between the two ends. Germline V gene lookup returns CDR1 LGHDT and CDR2 YNNKEL (reference sequence).

The J gene is TRBJ2-7, the V gene TRBV7-8, with TRBD1 matching 7 bases. CDR3 size: 15 residues. V lost 6 bases, J lost 0 bases, and 8 bases stayed unmatched. Germline values: CDR1 SGHVS, CDR2 FQNEAQ. The DNA of the CDR3 is TGTGCCAGCAGTTGGACCGGGACAGACTCCTACGAGCAGTACTTC. It yields the protein CASSWTGTDSYEQYF.

This clonotype was counted many times. The gene calls are TRBV20-1 and TRBJ2-5; D is unclear. CDR1 is DFQATT, CDR2 SNEGSKA, per germline (reference sequence). The V end was cut by 0 bases, the J end by 1 base, with 9 bases between. The CDR3 spans 14 residues. CDR3 DNA sequence: TGCAGTGCTAGAGAAGGTCAGCGCCAAGAGACCCAGTACTTC. Its protein is CSAREGQRQETQYF.

This clonotype showed up many times. This chain joins TRBV29-1 and TRBJ1-1, with D perhaps matching TRBD1 (5 bases). Germline lookup yields CDR1 SQVTM and CDR2 ANQGSEA. The V and J ends lost 1 base and 1 base respectively, with 7 bases between them. This CDR3 is built from 13 residues. CDR3 protein: CSVEVGGNTEAFF. In DNA, the CDR3 is TGCAGCGTTGAAGTGGGGGGGAACACTGAAGCTTTCTTT.

This clonotype was seen at least ten times. The chain carries TRBV12-3 or TRBV12-4 and TRBJ2-2; 13 bases line up with TRBD2. The CDR3 spans 17 residues. V was pared by 8 bases and J by 2 bases, with 8 bases of the junction left unmatched. The CDR3 bases are TGTGCCAGCGGGGGACTAGCGGGGCCGATAAACACCGGGGAGCTGTTTTTT. This translates into CASGGLAGPINTGELFF.

This clonotype occurred a few times. The chain couples TRBV27 to TRBJ2-7, with D perhaps TRBD2 (7 bases). CDR1 and CDR2 (germline): MNHEY, SMNVEV (reference sequence). The CDR3 is made up of 16 amino acids. The V end was cut by 7 bases, the J end by 6 bases, with 25 bases between. The chain's CDR3 is CASNYLGGRKLLEQYF. The DNA of the CDR3 is TGTGCCAGCAATTACCTCGGGGGGCGGAAACTTCTCGAGCAGTACTTC.